These 8 T cell receptor beta chains were sequenced from one sample in a study of T cells in Graves' hyperthyroidism and ophthalmopathy. Researchers took RNA transcripts and amplified the TCR beta CDR3 regions from them. The HTBI primer set was used in a first-round RT-PCR of the TCR CDR3. A single record per CDR3 protein comes from TCRdb applying MiXCR to the multiplex PCR reads. In the table there are a few hundred thousand distinct CDR3 sequences, roughly 14% of which are singletons. What was sequenced was blood. Receptors originate from a woman aged 35 to 49 with Graves' hyperthyroidism that later progressed to Graves' ophthalmopathy.

The sample holds many counts of this clonotype. V gene TRBV27 combines with J gene TRBJ2-1, with TRBD2 matching 11 bases. In germline, CDR1 is MNHEY, CDR2 SMNVEV (reference sequence). J gave up 7 bases and V 4 bases, and 15 bases lay outside the gene matches. This CDR3 is built from 18 residues. CDR3 DNA sequence: TGTGCCAGCAGTTCCCAGCCCCTACTAGCGGGAGTCTTAAATGAGCAGTTCTTC. Its protein product is CASSSQPLLAGVLNEQFF.

This clonotype showed up many times. The rearrangement joins TRBV7-3 to TRBJ2-2, with D perhaps matching TRBD2 (6 bases). V was pared by 6 bases and J by 5 bases, with 13 bases between. Germline CDR1 SGHTA, CDR2 FQGTGA. This CDR3 comprises 14 residues. The CDR3 is CASSTGVETGELFF. The CDR3 nucleotides are TGTGCCAGCAGTACGGGGGTTGAGACCGGGGAGCTGTTTTTT.

On this clonotype itself: A much larger clone lies one base from this, so it may be a read error. J is TRBJ2-5 and V is TRBV7-9; a possible D gene is TRBD1 (7 bases). This CDR3 is built from 16 residues. Looked up from germline, CDR1 is SEHNR and CDR2 is FQNEAQ (reference sequence). DNA of the CDR3: TGTGCCGGCAGCTGGCGCGGGACAGCGAACCAAGAGACCCAGTACTTC. It encodes CAGSWRGTANQETQYF.

This clonotype was counted many times. This chain's CDR3 is CASSSPDRVQDGYTF. Here the CDR3 DNA reads TGTGCCAGCAGCTCCCCGGACAGGGTTCAAGATGGCTACACCTTC. This chain connects TRBV11-2 to TRBJ1-2; 8 bases map to TRBD1. Germline V gives CDR1 SGHAT, CDR2 FQNNGV. This CDR3 region has 15 residues. Trimming removed 4 bases from V and 6 bases from J; junction bases left unmatched: 10.

V gene TRBV6-1 combines with J gene TRBJ2-4; D is undetermined. The germline V gene encodes CDR1 MNHNS and CDR2 SASEGT. This CDR3 has 14 amino acids. V was cut by 9 bases and J by 0 bases, with 12 bases left in between. The CDR3 sequence: CASSTSVAKNIQYF. Written as DNA, the CDR3 is TGTGCCAGTAGTACCTCCGTAGCCAAAAACATTCAGTACTTC.

This clonotype was recorded many times. This rearrangement joins TRBV12-3 or TRBV12-4 to TRBJ1-5; TRBD1 matches at 7 bases. The CDR3 spans 13 residues. V lost 3 bases, J lost 5 bases, and 1 base stayed unmatched. CDR3 coding DNA: TGTGCCAGCAGTTTCGACAGGGATCAGCCCCAGCATTTT. Its translation is CASSFDRDQPQHF.

This clonotype was observed a handful of times. This chain joins TRBV10-3 and TRBJ2-7; D possibly corresponds to TRBD1 (6 bases). Trimming stripped 10 bases from V and 4 bases from J, with 14 bases between. There are 12 residues in the CDR3. Germline CDR1 is ENHRY and CDR2 is SYGVKD. This CDR3 is CATLSGVYEQYF. DNA of the CDR3: TGTGCCACCCTGTCAGGGGTTTACGAGCAGTACTTC.

The sample holds many counts of this clonotype. The chain uses TRBV25-1 and TRBJ2-5, with D maybe TRBD2 (6 bases). CDR3 size: 15 residues. Germline V lookup: CDR1 MGHDK, CDR2 SYGVNS. Trimming took 3 bases from V and 4 from J, leaving 15 bases between them. The CDR3, as DNA: TGTGCCAGCAGTGATGCAGTAACTAGCACAGAGACCCAGTACTTC. Its translation is CASSDAVTSTETQYF.